This T cell receptor beta chain was documented in a study of control samples from healthy donors and cancer patients. TCRdb keeps only in-frame clones here, not all; method: immunoSEQ multiplex PCR. The sample consists of approximately 70,000 clones, approximately 84% of them appearing once. Germline V gene data show CDR1 as KGHSH and CDR2 as LQKENI. The J segment lost 5 bases and the V segment lost 5 bases, leaving 7 bases of the junction unmatched. The CDR3 is 15 residues long. The chain has TRBV18 and TRBJ2-3; the match to TRBD1 covers 10 bases. The clonotype was recovered from a man aged 50 to 60 in good health. Sequenced: blood. The CDR3 loop is CASSSDRGDIDTQYF. For the CDR3, the DNA is TGTGCCAGCTCATCGGACAGGGGGGATATAGATACGCAGTATTTT. Using reference TRBV18 and TRBJ2-3 for the parts outside the CDR3, the full variable domain is NAGVMQNPRHLVRRRGQEARLRCSPMKGHSHVYWYRQLPEEGLKFMVYLQKENIIDESGMPKERFSAEFPKEGPSILRIQQVVRGDSAAYFCASSSDRGDIDTQYFGPGTRLTVL.